This T cell receptor beta chain originates from a study of regulatory T cells in long-lasting Graves disease. Study-wide results and caveats: Segments TRBV28, TRBJ1-2 and TRBJ2-5 showed preferential usage in persistent disease.

This clonotype was counted at least ten times. No antigen is known for it. Per the germline V gene, CDR1 is LGHDT and CDR2 is YNNKEL (reference sequence). Trimming pared 4 bases from V and 7 bases from J, leaving 8 bases between. This CDR3 spans 12 amino acids. Assembly of TCR beta libraries relied on iRepertoire HTBI primers together with Arm-PCR of CDR3 regions. TCRdb redid the calling of the multiplex PCR reads with MiXCR, one entry per CDR3 protein. The sample holds 440,000 or so distinct CDR3 sequences, about 15% seen once. Sample time point: newly diagnosed GD, antithyroid drugs for less than 3 months. From RNA extracted from PBMCs, the TCR library was made. From an endocrinology department in Xi'an, China, came the patients. This sample was shared with a second study, whose subject was T cells in Graves' hyperthyroidism and ophthalmopathy. That report adds: Pregnant or lactating patients were excluded, as were those with uncontrolled infection or other autoimmune disease.

The chain is built from TRBV3-1 and TRBJ2-4, with D tentatively TRBD2 (6 bases). The receptor was derived from a woman in her 30s with Graves disease. This material consisted of peripheral blood mononuclear cells (PBMCs), taken at new diagnosis, from a patient treated with antithyroid drugs. The CDR3 reads CASSPGGNIQYF. The CDR3, as DNA: TGTGCCAGCAGCCCCGGGGGTAACATTCAGTACTTC. The variable domain in full, with the rest retrieved from reference TRBV3-1 and TRBJ2-4, is DTAVSQTPKYLVTQMGNDKSIKCEQNLGHDTMYWYKQDSKKFLKIMFSYNNKELIINETVPNRFSPKSPDKAHLNLHINSLELGDSAVYFCASSPGGNIQYFGAGTRLSVL.